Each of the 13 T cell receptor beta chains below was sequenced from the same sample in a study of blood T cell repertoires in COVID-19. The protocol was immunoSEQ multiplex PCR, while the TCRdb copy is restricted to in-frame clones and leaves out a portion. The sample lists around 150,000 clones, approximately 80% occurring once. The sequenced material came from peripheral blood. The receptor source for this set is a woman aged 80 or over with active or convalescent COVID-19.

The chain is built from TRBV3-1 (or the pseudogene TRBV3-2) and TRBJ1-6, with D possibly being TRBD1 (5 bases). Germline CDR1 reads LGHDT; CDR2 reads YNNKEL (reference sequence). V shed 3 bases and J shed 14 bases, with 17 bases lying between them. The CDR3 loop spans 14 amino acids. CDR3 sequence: CASSQDGRLGALHF. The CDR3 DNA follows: TGTGCCAGCAGCCAGGACGGAAGGTTAGGGGCCCTCCACTTT.

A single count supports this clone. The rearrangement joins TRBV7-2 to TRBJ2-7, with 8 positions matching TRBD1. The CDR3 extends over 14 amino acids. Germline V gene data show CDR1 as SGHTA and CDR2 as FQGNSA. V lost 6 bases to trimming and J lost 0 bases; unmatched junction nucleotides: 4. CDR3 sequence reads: CASRLDRVSYEQYF. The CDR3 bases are TGTGCCAGCAGATTGGACAGGGTCTCCTACGAGCAGTACTTC.

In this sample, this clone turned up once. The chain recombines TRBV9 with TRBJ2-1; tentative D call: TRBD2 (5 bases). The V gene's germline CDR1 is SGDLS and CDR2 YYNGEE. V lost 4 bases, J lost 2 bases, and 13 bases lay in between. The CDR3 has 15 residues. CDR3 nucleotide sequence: TGTGCCAGCAGCCCCTCCGGGAACACCTACAATGAGCAGTTCTTC. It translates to CASSPSGNTYNEQFF.

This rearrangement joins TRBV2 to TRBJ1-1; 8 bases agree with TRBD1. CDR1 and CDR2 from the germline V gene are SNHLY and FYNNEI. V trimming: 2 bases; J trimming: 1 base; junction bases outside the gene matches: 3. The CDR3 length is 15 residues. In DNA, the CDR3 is TGTGCCAGCAGTGAATTAGGGACAGGGAACACTGAAGCTTTCTTT. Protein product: CASSELGTGNTEAFF.

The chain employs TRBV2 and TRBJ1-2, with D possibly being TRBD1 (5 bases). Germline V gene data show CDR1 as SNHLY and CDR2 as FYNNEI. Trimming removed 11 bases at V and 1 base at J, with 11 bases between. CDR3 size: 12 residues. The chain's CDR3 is CAGRGDNYGYTF. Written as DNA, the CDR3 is TGTGCCGGAAGGGGTGATAACTATGGCTACACCTTC.

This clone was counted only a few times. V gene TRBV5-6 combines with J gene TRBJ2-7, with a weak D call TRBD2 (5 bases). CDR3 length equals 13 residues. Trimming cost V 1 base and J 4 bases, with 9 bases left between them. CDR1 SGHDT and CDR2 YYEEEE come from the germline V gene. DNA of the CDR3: TGTGCCAGCAGCTTGTTAGAGGGATACGAGCAGTACTTC. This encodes CASSLLEGYEQYF.

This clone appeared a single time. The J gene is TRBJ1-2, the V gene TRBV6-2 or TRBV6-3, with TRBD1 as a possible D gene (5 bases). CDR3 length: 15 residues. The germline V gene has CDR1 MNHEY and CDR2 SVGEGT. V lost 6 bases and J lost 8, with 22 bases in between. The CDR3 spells CASSPRGERSSGYTF. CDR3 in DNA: TGTGCCAGCAGCCCTCGGGGGGAAAGGTCCAGCGGCTACACCTTC.

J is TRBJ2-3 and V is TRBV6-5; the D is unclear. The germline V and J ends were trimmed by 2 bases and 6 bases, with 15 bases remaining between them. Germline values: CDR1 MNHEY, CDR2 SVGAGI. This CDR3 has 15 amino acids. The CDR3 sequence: CASSYSGVPPDTQYF. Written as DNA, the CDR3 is TGTGCCAGCAGTTACAGTGGAGTCCCGCCGGATACGCAGTATTTT.

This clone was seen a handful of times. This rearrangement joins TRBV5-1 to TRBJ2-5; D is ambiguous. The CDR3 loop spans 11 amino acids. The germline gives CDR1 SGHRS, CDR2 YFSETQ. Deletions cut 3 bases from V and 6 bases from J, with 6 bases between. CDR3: CASSSLQTQYF. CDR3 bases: TGCGCCAGCAGCTCACTCCAGACCCAGTACTTC.

CDR3 nucleotide sequence: TGTGCCAGCAGTCAGGGACTAGCGCACTCCTACGAGCAGTACTTC. It codes for CASSQGLAHSYEQYF. The chain has TRBV6-5 and TRBJ2-7; 10 bases are a match to TRBD2. This CDR3 has 15 amino acids. The trim removed 5 bases at V and 0 bases at J, leaving 4 bases unmatched. Germline CDR1 and CDR2: MNHEY and SVGAGI.

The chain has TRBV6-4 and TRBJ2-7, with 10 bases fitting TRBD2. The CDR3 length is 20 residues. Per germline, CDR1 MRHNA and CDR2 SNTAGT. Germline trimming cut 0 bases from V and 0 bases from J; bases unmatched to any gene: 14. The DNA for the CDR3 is TGTGCCAGCAGTGACTCAACTAGCGGGGACCCACCCCCCCGCTCCTACGAGCAGTACTTC. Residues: CASSDSTSGDPPPRSYEQYF.

The CDR3 DNA reads as TGCGCCAGCAGCCAAGAAGGCTTCAGGGGGAACACTGAAGCTTTCTTT. Its protein is CASSQEGFRGNTEAFF. V usage is TRBV4-1 and J usage is TRBJ1-1, with a possible D match to TRBD1 (6 bases). The CDR3 extends over 16 amino acids. Trimming removed 0 bases from V and 1 base from J, with 12 bases in between. Germline loops: CDR1 MGHRA, CDR2 YSYEKL.

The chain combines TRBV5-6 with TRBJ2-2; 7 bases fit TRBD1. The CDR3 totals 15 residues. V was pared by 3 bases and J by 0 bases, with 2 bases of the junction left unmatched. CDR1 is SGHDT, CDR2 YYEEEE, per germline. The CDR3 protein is CASSSGTANTGELFF. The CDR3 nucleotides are TGTGCCAGCAGCTCCGGGACAGCGAACACCGGGGAGCTGTTTTTT.